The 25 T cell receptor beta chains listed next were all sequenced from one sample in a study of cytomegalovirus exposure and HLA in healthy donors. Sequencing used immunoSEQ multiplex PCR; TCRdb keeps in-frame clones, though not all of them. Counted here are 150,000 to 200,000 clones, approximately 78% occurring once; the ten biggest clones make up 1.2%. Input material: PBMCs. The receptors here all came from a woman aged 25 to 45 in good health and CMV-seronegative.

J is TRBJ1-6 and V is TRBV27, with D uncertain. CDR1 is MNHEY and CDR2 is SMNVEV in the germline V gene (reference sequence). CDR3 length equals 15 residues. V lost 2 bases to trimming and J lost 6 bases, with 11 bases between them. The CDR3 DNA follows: TGTGCCAGCAGTTTAGAGGCTAGGATTAATTCACCCCTCCACTTT. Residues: CASSLEARINSPLHF.

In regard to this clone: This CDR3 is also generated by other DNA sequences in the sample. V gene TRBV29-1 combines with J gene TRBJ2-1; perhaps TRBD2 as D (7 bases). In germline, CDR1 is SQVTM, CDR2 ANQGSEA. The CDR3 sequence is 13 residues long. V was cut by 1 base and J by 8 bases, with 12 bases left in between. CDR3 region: CSVEGGGGDEQFF. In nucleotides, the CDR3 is TGCAGCGTTGAAGGCGGAGGGGGGGATGAGCAGTTCTTC.

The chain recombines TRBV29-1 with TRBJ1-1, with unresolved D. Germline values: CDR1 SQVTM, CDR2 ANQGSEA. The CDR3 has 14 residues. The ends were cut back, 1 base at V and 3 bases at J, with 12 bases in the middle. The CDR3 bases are TGCAGCGTTGAAGCTAAGACGGGTTACACTGAAGCTTTCTTT. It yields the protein CSVEAKTGYTEAFF.

CDR3 region: CASSPGTGGSNQPQHF. CDR3 nucleotides: TGTGCCAGCTCACCAGGGACAGGGGGAAGCAATCAGCCCCAGCATTTT. This chain joins TRBV18 and TRBJ1-5, with 11 bases identical to TRBD1. The junction had 1 base not matched to a gene; V was cut back by 2 bases and J by 1 base. This CDR3 region has 16 residues. Germline loops: CDR1 KGHSH, CDR2 LQKENI. Filled out from reference TRBV18 and TRBJ1-5, the complete variable domain reads NAGVMQNPRHLVRRRGQEARLRCSPMKGHSHVYWYRQLPEEGLKFMVYLQKENIIDESGMPKERFSAEFPKEGPSILRIQQVVRGDSAAYFCASSPGTGGSNQPQHFGDGTRLSIL.

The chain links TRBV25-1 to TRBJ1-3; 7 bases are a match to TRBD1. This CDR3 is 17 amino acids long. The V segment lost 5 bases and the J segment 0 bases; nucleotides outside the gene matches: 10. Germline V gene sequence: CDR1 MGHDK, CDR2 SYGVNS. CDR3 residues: CASSLHSEGASGNTIYF. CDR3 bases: TGTGCCAGCAGTCTCCACTCGGAGGGGGCCTCTGGAAACACCATATATTTT.

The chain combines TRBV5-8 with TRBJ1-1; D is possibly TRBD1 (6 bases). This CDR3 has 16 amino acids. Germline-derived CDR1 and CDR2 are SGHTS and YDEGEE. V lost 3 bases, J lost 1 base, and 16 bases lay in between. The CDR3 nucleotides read TGTGCCAGCAGCTATCTGCTTCAGGGGAGGAACACTGAAGCTTTCTTT. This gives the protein CASSYLLQGRNTEAFF.

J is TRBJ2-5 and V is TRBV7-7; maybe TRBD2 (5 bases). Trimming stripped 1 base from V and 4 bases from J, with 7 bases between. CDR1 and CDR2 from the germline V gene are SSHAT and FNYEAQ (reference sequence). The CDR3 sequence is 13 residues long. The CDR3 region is CASSLVLAETQYF. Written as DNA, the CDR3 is TGTGCCAGCAGCTTAGTTCTAGCAGAGACCCAGTACTTC.

The CDR3 region is CASRARASGRLNEQFF. The CDR3 DNA reads as TGTGCCAGCAGGGCCCGGGCTAGCGGGAGGCTGAATGAGCAGTTCTTC. The chain carries TRBV2 and TRBJ2-1; 11 bases are shared with TRBD2. In germline, CDR1 is SNHLY, CDR2 FYNNEI. There are 16 residues in the CDR3. Losses at the gene ends were 6 bases for V and 7 bases for J; bases not matched to a gene: 11.

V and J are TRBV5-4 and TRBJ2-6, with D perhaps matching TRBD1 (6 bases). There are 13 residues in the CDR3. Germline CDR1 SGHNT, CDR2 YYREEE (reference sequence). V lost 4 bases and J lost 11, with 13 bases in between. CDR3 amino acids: CASSPGQEHVLTF. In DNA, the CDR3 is TGTGCCAGCAGCCCGGGACAAGAGCACGTCCTGACTTTC.

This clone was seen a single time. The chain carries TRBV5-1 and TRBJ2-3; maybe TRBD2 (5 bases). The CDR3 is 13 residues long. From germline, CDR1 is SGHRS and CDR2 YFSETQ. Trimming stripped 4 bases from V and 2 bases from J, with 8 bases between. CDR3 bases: TGCGCCAGCAGCACCGGGATCACAGATACGCAGTATTTT. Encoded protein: CASSTGITDTQYF.

CDR3 sequence (DNA): TGTGCCTGGGCAGGCCTATCCTACGAGCAGTACTTC. Translation gives CAWAGLSYEQYF. The chain joins TRBV30 to TRBJ2-7; D remains unclear. The germline gives CDR1 GTSNPN, CDR2 SVGIG (reference sequence). CDR3 length: 12 amino acids. The V end lost 5 bases, the J end lost 1 base, and 9 bases lay between the germline ends.

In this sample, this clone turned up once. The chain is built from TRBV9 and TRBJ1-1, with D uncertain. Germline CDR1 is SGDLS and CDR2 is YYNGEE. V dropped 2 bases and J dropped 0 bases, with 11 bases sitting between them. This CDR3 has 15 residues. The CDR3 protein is CASSVFGGLNTEAFF. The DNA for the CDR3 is TGTGCCAGCAGCGTCTTCGGAGGATTGAACACTGAAGCTTTCTTT.

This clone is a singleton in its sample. CDR3 loop: CASRIGVNTEAFF. The CDR3 DNA follows: TGCGCCAGCAGGATCGGGGTGAACACTGAAGCTTTCTTT. The chain is built from TRBV5-1 and TRBJ1-1; D remains unclear. Germline CDR1 and CDR2: SGHRS and YFSETQ. The V end lost 5 bases, the J end lost 0 bases, and 8 bases lay between the germline ends. There are 13 residues in the CDR3.

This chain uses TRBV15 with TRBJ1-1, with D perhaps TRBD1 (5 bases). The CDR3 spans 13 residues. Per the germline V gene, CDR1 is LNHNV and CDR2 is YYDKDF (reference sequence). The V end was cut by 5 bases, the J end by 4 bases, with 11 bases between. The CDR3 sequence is CATSRVGGTEAFF. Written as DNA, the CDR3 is TGTGCCACCAGCCGAGTCGGGGGCACTGAAGCTTTCTTT.

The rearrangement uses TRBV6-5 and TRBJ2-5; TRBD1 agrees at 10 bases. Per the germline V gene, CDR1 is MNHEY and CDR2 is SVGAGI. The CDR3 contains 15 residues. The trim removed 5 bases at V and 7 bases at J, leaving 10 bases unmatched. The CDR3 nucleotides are TGTGCCAGCAGTCAGACAGGGGGCAAGCGGGGGACCCAGTACTTC. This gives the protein CASSQTGGKRGTQYF.

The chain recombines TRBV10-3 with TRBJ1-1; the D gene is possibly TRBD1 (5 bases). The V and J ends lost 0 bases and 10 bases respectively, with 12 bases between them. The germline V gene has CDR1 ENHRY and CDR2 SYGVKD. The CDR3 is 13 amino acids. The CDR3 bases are TGTGCCATCAGTGAGTCGCGGGGGAGAGGAGCTTTCTTT. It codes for CAISESRGRGAFF.

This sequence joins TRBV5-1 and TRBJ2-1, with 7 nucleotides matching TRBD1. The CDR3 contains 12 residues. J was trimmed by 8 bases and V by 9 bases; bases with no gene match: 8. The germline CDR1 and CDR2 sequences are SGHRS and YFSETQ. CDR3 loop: CATKGQTDEQFF. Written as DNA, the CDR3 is TGCGCCACCAAGGGACAGACGGATGAGCAGTTCTTC.

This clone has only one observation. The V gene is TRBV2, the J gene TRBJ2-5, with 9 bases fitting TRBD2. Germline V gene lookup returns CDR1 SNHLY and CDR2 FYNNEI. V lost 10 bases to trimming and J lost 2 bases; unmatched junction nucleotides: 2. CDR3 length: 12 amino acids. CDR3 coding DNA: TGTGCCACCAGCGGGGGGCAAGAGACCCAGTACTTC. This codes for CATSGGQETQYF. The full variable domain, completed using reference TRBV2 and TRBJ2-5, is EPEVTQTPSHQVTQMGQEVILRCVPISNHLYFYWYRQILGQKVEFLVSFYNNEISEKSEIFDDQFSVERPDGSNFTLKIRSTKLEDSAMYFCATSGGQETQYFGPGTRLLVL.

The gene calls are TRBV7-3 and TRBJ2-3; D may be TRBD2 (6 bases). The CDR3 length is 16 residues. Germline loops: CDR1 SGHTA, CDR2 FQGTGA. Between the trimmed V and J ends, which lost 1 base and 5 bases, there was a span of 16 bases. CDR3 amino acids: CASSLIGGRGLDTQYF. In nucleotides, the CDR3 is TGTGCCAGCAGCTTAATCGGGGGACGGGGCTTAGATACGCAGTATTTT.

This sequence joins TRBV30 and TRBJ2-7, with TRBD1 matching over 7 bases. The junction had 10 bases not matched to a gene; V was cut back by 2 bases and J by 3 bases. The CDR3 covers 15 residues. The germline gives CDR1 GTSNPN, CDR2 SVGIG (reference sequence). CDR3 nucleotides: TGTGCCTGGAGTCCCCCGAACAGGGGAAGCTACGAGCAGTACTTC. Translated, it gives CAWSPPNRGSYEQYF.

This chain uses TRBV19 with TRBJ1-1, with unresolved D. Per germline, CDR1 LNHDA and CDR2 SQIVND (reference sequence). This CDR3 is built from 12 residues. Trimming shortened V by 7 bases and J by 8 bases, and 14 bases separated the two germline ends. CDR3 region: CASNSPVIEAFF. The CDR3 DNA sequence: TGTGCCAGTAACTCCCCCGTTATCGAAGCTTTCTTT.

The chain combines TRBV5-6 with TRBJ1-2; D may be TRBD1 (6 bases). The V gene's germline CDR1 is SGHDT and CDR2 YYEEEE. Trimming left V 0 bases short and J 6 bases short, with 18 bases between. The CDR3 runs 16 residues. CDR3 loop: CASSLGGAGDENGYTF. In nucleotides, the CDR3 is TGTGCCAGCAGCTTGGGAGGGGCAGGGGATGAAAATGGCTACACCTTC.

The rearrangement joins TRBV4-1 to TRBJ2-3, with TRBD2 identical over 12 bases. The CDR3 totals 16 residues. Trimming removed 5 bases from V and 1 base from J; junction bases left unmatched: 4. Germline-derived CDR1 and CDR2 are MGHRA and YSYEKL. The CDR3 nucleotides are TGCGCCAGCAGCTACAGACTAGCGGGAGGCACAGATACGCAGTATTTT. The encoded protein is CASSYRLAGGTDTQYF.

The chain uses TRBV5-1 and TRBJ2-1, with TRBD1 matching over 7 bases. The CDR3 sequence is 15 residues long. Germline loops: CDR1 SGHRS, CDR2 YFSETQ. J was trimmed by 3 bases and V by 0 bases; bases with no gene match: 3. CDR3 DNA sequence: TGCGCCAGCAGCTTGGACAGGGGAGACTACAATGAGCAGTTCTTC. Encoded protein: CASSLDRGDYNEQFF.

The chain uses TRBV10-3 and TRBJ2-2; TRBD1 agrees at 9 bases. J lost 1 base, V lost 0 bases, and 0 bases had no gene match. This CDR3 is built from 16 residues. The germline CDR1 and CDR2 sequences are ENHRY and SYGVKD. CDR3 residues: CAISESGQGNTGELFF. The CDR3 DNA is TGTGCCATCAGTGAGTCGGGACAGGGGAACACCGGGGAGCTGTTTTTT.